A selection of T cell receptor beta chains follows, all from one sample in a study of blood T cell repertoires in COVID-19. Here immunoSEQ multiplex PCR was the method, and the copy in TCRdb shows in-frame clones only, minus some. Found here are 130,000 to 150,000 clones, 85% to 90% of them singletons; the top ten hold 2% to 2.5%. The sample consisted of peripheral blood. The origin of the receptors is a human donor in a cohort sampled during active COVID-19. Both conserved end residues are part of each CDR3. Each record gives: J gene, D gene, clone size, V gene, CDR3 protein. A D gene is named only where the DNA matches it firmly. Clone size is shown for a subset of rows, as once, few, many or a class of expanded clone.

J: TRBJ2-5
D: TRBD1
size: NA
V: TRBV9
CDR3: CASSVHFGTGSQETQYF

J: TRBJ2-1
D: NA
size: NA
V: TRBV27
CDR3: CASSLPPTGGAGNEQFF

J: TRBJ2-7
D: TRBD1
size: NA
V: TRBV19
CDR3: CASSTGDSHSYEQYF

J: TRBJ1-1
D: NA
size: NA
V: TRBV29-1
CDR3: CSAQGGMFGSDTEAFF

J: TRBJ2-1
D: NA
size: NA
V: TRBV18
CDR3: CASSPGLLKDNEQFF

J: TRBJ1-5
D: NA
size: NA
V: TRBV2
CDR3: CASAKQGTHQPQHF

J: TRBJ2-5
D: TRBD2
size: NA
V: TRBV11-2
CDR3: CASSLGGGVRETQYF

J: TRBJ1-3
D: TRBD1
size: NA
V: TRBV27
CDR3: CVSAGTESSGNTIYF

J: TRBJ1-4
D: TRBD1
size: NA
V: TRBV11-3
CDR3: CASSLGGWELGQGAGEKLFF

J: TRBJ1-5
D: TRBD1
size: few
V: TRBV6-6
CDR3: CASSYGQGNQPQHF

J: TRBJ2-7
D: NA
size: NA
V: TRBV7-9
CDR3: CASGPSWGDYEQYF

J: TRBJ1-3
D: NA
size: NA
V: TRBV19
CDR3: CASVHSSGNTIYF

J: TRBJ2-7
D: NA
size: NA
V: TRBV30
CDR3: CAWSGGRVGYEQYF

J: TRBJ1-5
D: NA
size: NA
V: TRBV28
CDR3: CASSTLGEGNQPQHF

J: TRBJ2-1
D: TRBD1
size: NA
V: TRBV7-3
CDR3: CASSQTGGPNNEQFF

J: TRBJ1-5
D: NA
size: NA
V: TRBV12-3/TRBV12-4
CDR3: CASRGGGNQPQHF

J: TRBJ2-1
D: NA
size: NA
V: TRBV7-3
CDR3: CASSFGPRGFHNEQFF

J: TRBJ1-5
D: NA
size: NA
V: TRBV6-6
CDR3: CASSYTGRRQPQHF

J: TRBJ2-7
D: TRBD2
size: NA
V: TRBV19
CDR3: CASSAFVGTSGTEQYF

J: TRBJ2-5
D: NA
size: once
V: TRBV14
CDR3: CASSQGSGLQETQYF

J: TRBJ1-3
D: NA
size: NA
V: TRBV7-2
CDR3: CASSLLTGPSGNTIYF

J: TRBJ2-1
D: NA
size: NA
V: TRBV29-1
CDR3: CSVYEGVRRKKQFF

J: TRBJ2-2
D: TRBD1
size: NA
V: TRBV12-3/TRBV12-4
CDR3: CASSTGGTELFF

J: TRBJ1-4
D: NA
size: NA
V: TRBV2
CDR3: CASRVGRGGGNEKLFF

J: TRBJ2-1
D: TRBD2
size: NA
V: TRBV5-1
CDR3: CASTRVIAGPSYNEQFF

J: TRBJ2-2
D: NA
size: NA
V: TRBV19
CDR3: CASSILGARHTGELFF

J: TRBJ2-1
D: TRBD1
size: NA
V: TRBV24-1
CDR3: CATSRQGNPDEQFF

J: TRBJ2-7
D: NA
size: few
V: TRBV4-2
CDR3: CASSVGTASDEQYF

J: TRBJ2-2
D: TRBD2
size: NA
V: TRBV2
CDR3: CASSLTSGSNTGELFF

J: TRBJ2-7
D: TRBD1
size: few
V: TRBV19
CDR3: CASSPGQGRYEQYF

J: TRBJ1-2
D: NA
size: NA
V: TRBV28
CDR3: CATDSTGGYTF

J: TRBJ1-1
D: NA
size: NA
V: TRBV7-8
CDR3: CASSSPRGGVNTEAFF

J: TRBJ2-3
D: NA
size: NA
V: TRBV6-2/TRBV6-3
CDR3: CASSSGGRTDTQYF

J: TRBJ1-6
D: NA
size: NA
V: TRBV27
CDR3: CASSLSGGGGSPLHF

J: TRBJ2-4
D: NA
size: NA
V: TRBV19
CDR3: CASNRGAKNIQYF

J: TRBJ1-5
D: NA
size: NA
V: TRBV19
CDR3: CASRDRTVSNQPQHF

J: TRBJ1-5
D: NA
size: NA
V: TRBV5-4
CDR3: CASSLGGVAEPQHF

J: TRBJ2-5
D: TRBD2
size: once
V: TRBV4-1
CDR3: CASSPPGSGTLEGTQETQYF

J: TRBJ2-7
D: NA
size: NA
V: TRBV9
CDR3: CASSVGTSYEQYF

J: TRBJ1-3
D: TRBD1
size: NA
V: TRBV5-8
CDR3: CASSLGDRVGGNTIYF